This T cell receptor (beta chain) was found in a study of CD8 T cells in Susac syndrome. The study sequenced TCR beta in blood CD8+ and CD4+ T cells. With random hexamers, 0.5 to 1 ug RNA was reverse transcribed. One entry per CDR3 protein, called by TCRdb with MiXCR from the immunoSEQ multiplex PCR reads. This sample has about 150,000 distinct CDR3 sequences, with roughly 94% found just once. This clonotype has only one observation. Its antigen remains unknown. Study-level findings and limits: The authors acknowledged that their TCR sequencing and HLA analysis involved a relatively small number of individuals.

This sequence originates from a human donor in good health. The material sequenced was CD4+ T cells from PBMCs.

The CDR3 region has the DNA TGTGCCAGCTCACACGGACAGGGCTATGGCTACACCTTC. This gives the protein CASSHGQGYGYTF. This chain links TRBV18 with TRBJ1-2; 8 nucleotides line up with TRBD1. Looked up from germline, CDR1 is KGHSH and CDR2 is LQKENI. The CDR3 runs 13 residues. Trimming at V came to 4 bases and at J to 4 bases, leaving 2 bases not matched to a gene. Looking up the rest from reference TRBV18 and TRBJ1-2 gives the full variable domain: NAGVMQNPRHLVRRRGQEARLRCSPMKGHSHVYWYRQLPEEGLKFMVYLQKENIIDESGMPKERFSAEFPKEGPSILRIQQVVRGDSAAYFCASSHGQGYGYTFGSGTRLTVV.